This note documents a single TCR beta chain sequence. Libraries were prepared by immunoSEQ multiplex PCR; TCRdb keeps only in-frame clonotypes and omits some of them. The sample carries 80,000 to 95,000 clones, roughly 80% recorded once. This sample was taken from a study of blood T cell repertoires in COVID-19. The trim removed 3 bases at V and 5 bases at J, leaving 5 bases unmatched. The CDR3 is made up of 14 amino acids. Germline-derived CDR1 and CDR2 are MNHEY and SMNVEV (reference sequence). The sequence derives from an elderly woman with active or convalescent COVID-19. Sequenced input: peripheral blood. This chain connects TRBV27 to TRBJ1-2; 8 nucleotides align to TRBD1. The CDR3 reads CASSFGQGRYGYTF. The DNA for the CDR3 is TGTGCCAGCAGTTTCGGACAGGGTCGATATGGCTACACCTTC.